This is a list of T cell receptor beta chains from one sample in a study of T-cell memory formation after mild COVID-19. TCRdb fed the 5' RACE reads into MiXCR, producing one record per CDR3 protein. The sample carries fewer than 70,000 distinct CDR3 sequences, 9.5% recorded once. The sequenced sample was PBMCs or a T cell subset sorted from them (not recorded which). These receptors were taken from a man aged 18 to 29 who had mild COVID-19 (a few samples of this study predate the infection). Cell type and time point are not known. Both conserved end residues are part of each CDR3. D genes are given only for firm matches. Size tells how often a clone was seen (once, few, many) or the class of an expanded clone, and some rows leave it out.

TRBJ1-2,few,TRBV2,TRBD1,TGTGCCAGCAGTGAAGCCGAGCGAGGGGGCCTAAACTATGGCTACACCTTC,CASSEAERGGLNYGYTF
TRBJ2-1,few,TRBV3-1,TRBD2,TGTGCCAGCAGCCAAGTCCCTAGCGGGGGCCACAATGAGCAGTTCTTC,CASSQVPSGGHNEQFF
TRBJ2-2,few,TRBV5-6,-,TGTGCCAGCAGCCGGGGGTGGACCGGGGAGCTGTTTTTT,CASSRGWTGELFF
TRBJ1-4,-,TRBV12-3/TRBV12-4,TRBD1,TGTGCCAGCAGTTTTGGGGACAGGTCTAATGAAAAACTGTTTTTT,CASSFGDRSNEKLFF
TRBJ2-1,-,TRBV5-6,TRBD1,TGTGCCAGCAGTCAGACGACCGGGACAGGCATCAATCAGCAGTTCTTC,CASSQTTGTGINQQFF
TRBJ2-3,-,TRBV6-1,TRBD1,TGTGCCAGCAGTGACCGGGACAGGGATACAGATACGCAGTATTTT,CASSDRDRDTDTQYF
TRBJ1-1,-,TRBV30,-,TGTGCCTGGAGCGCCCTAACAGGGTCGAGTACTGAAGCTTTCTTT,CAWSALTGSSTEAFF
TRBJ2-3,many,TRBV7-2,-,TGTGCCAGCAGCTTACAGGCTAGTGCAGATACGCAGTATTTT,CASSLQASADTQYF
TRBJ1-3,-,TRBV6-1,-,TGTGCCAGCAGTCCATGGAGATCTGGAAACACCATATATTTT,CASSPWRSGNTIYF
TRBJ1-2,-,TRBV5-1,-,TGCGCCAGCAGCTCCAGCGTTACTAACTATGGCTACACCTTC,CASSSSVTNYGYTF
TRBJ2-3,many,TRBV7-9,TRBD2,TGTGCCAGCAGCGTTAGGGGCCTAGCGGGGGGGAGCACAGATACGCAGTATTTT,CASSVRGLAGGSTDTQYF
TRBJ1-1,few,TRBV4-3,-,TGCGCCAGCAGCCAAGATTGGGTTGAGAACACTGAAGCTTTCTTT,CASSQDWVENTEAFF
TRBJ2-1,-,TRBV20-1,TRBD2,TGCAGTGCTAGAAGGGGGCTCGGGGCTAGCGGGGTTGGGCAGTTCTTC,CSARRGLGASGVGQFF
TRBJ1-6,-,TRBV7-2,-,TGTGCCGGGGCTTCCTATAATTCACCCCTCCACTTT,CAGASYNSPLHF
TRBJ2-7,few,TRBV3-1,TRBD2,TGTGCCAGCAGCCACGCGGGGGGGGACTACGAGCAGTACTTC,CASSHAGGDYEQYF
TRBJ2-1,many,TRBV5-1,TRBD2,TGCGCCAGCAGCTACGGACTAGCGGGGTTAGATGAGCAGTTCTTC,CASSYGLAGLDEQFF
TRBJ2-7,few,TRBV20-1,-,TGCAGTGCTACCCCTAGGGCTAGGCCCTCCTACGAGCAGTACTTC,CSATPRARPSYEQYF
TRBJ2-3,few,TRBV12-3/TRBV12-4,-,TGTGCCAGCAGTTCCGCCATAGCGGCTAGGGATACGCAGTATTTT,CASSSAIAARDTQYF
TRBJ2-3,few,TRBV6-5,TRBD2,TGTGCCAGCAGCCCCCCGGGACTAGGCTACCCAGATACGCAGTATTTT,CASSPPGLGYPDTQYF
TRBJ1-5,-,TRBV18,-,TGTGCCAGCTCACGCGACCGCACAGGGAGTGGTCAGCCCCAGCATTTT,CASSRDRTGSGQPQHF
TRBJ2-3,-,TRBV11-3,-,TGTGCCAGCAGCTTATTTGCGGGGTCTACAGATACGCAGTATTTT,CASSLFAGSTDTQYF
TRBJ2-2,few,TRBV6-2/TRBV6-3,-,TGTGCCAGCACCCTCCAGGCAGGGAAGAACACCGGGGAGCTGTTTTTT,CASTLQAGKNTGELFF
TRBJ1-2,-,TRBV4-2,-,TGTGCCAGCAGCCAAGATCTGGTGGCTCTTAAAGCTAACTATGGCTACACCTTC,CASSQDLVALKANYGYTF
TRBJ2-7,few,TRBV27,TRBD1,TGTGCCAGCAGTTTGGGACAGTGGGCCTACGAGCAGTACTTC,CASSLGQWAYEQYF
TRBJ1-6,-,TRBV7-2,-,TGTGCCAGCAGTAAAGGGCGTACGAATTCACCCCTCCACTTT,CASSKGRTNSPLHF
TRBJ2-2,-,TRBV6-2/TRBV6-3,-,TGTGCCAGCAAAGCCGGGGGCGCTACCGGGGAGCTGTTTTTT,CASKAGGATGELFF
TRBJ2-3,many,TRBV7-3,TRBD1,TGTGCCAGCAGCTTACTGGGACAGGGAATTACAGATACGCAGTATTTT,CASSLLGQGITDTQYF
TRBJ2-2,-,TRBV9,-,TGTGCCAGCAGCGAAGTTGTAGGGGAGCTGTTTTTT,CASSEVVGELFF
TRBJ2-3,many,TRBV6-5,TRBD1,TGTGCCAGCAGTCCAACGGACAGGGGGCCCACAGATACGCAGTATTTT,CASSPTDRGPTDTQYF
TRBJ2-6,few,TRBV11-2,-,TGTGCCAGCTCGTTCGCGGGGTCTGGGGCCAACGTCCTGACTTTC,CASSFAGSGANVLTF
TRBJ2-2,many,TRBV5-5,-,TGTGCCAGCAGCTTGGAGGTAGTTCGGGACACCGGGGAGCTGTTTTTT,CASSLEVVRDTGELFF
TRBJ2-7,few,TRBV20-1,TRBD1,TGCAGTGCTAGGCGGACAGGCTATTCCTACGAGCAGTACTTC,CSARRTGYSYEQYF
TRBJ2-1,few,TRBV4-2,TRBD2,TGTGCCAGCAGCCAGCTAGCGGGGGGGCGCAATGAGCAGTTCTTC,CASSQLAGGRNEQFF
TRBJ1-3,-,TRBV7-2,-,TGTGCCAGCAGCCAGAGGGGGGATGGAAACACCATATATTTT,CASSQRGDGNTIYF
TRBJ2-3,-,TRBV11-2,-,TGTGCCAGCAGCCCCTCGGTTGGCACAGATACGCAGTATTTT,CASSPSVGTDTQYF
TRBJ2-7,-,TRBV5-1,-,TGCGCCAGCAGGGACAACCGGGGGCCCACCTACGAGCAGTACTTC,CASRDNRGPTYEQYF
TRBJ1-4,-,TRBV12-3/TRBV12-4,-,TGTGCCAGCAGTTTATGGCAGTTAAATGAAAAACTGTTTTTT,CASSLWQLNEKLFF
TRBJ2-3,-,TRBV7-2,-,TGTGCCAGCAGCTTAGATGGCGGTACGGCAGATACGCAGTATTTT,CASSLDGGTADTQYF
TRBJ2-1,many,TRBV5-1,TRBD1,TGCGCCAGCAGCTCTCGGACAGGGAAAAACAATGAGCAGTTCTTC,CASSSRTGKNNEQFF
TRBJ2-1,-,TRBV3-1,-,TGTGCCAGCAGCCAGGCAGAGACTAAACGGTTCTTC,CASSQAETKRFF
TRBJ2-5,few,TRBV5-1,TRBD2,TGCGCCAGCAGCCCGACTAGCAGCCAAGAGACCCAGTACTTC,CASSPTSSQETQYF
TRBJ2-7,few,TRBV5-6,TRBD1,TGTGCCAGCAGCGCAGGGACAGCCCTCTACGAGCAGTACTTC,CASSAGTALYEQYF
TRBJ2-1,-,TRBV2,-,TGTGCCAGCAGCGCTCTCGACAATGAGCAGTTCTTC,CASSALDNEQFF